Listed here are 29 T cell receptor beta chains from one sample, sequenced in a study of blood T cell repertoires in COVID-19. The method was immunoSEQ multiplex PCR; TCRdb's version includes in-frame clones alone and lacks a portion of them. The sample lists 300,000 or so clones, around 88% seen once, with 6.9% in the top ten. Sequenced input: peripheral blood. The receptor source for this set is a woman aged 25 to 39 who had recovered from COVID-19.

The gene calls are TRBV11-2 and TRBJ1-2; perhaps TRBD1 as D (6 bases). The germline V gene has CDR1 SGHAT and CDR2 FQNNGV. Trimming removed 3 bases from V and 8 bases from J, with 16 bases in between. This CDR3 has 14 residues. In DNA, the CDR3 is TGTGCCAGCAGCTTCGCGGGGGCGATCGGCGGCTACACCTTC. Translated: CASSFAGAIGGYTF.

This clone was observed a few times. The V gene is TRBV7-2, the J gene TRBJ1-2, with 7 bases that match TRBD1. CDR3 length: 15 amino acids. Germline CDR1 and CDR2: SGHTA and FQGNSA. After removal of 1 base from V and 8 bases from J, the junction contained 10 bases not matched to a gene. CDR3 DNA: TGTGCCAGCAGCTTAGGGGACAGTCTCTCGAGGGGCTACACCTTC. It translates to CASSLGDSLSRGYTF.

The chain recombines TRBV6-5 with TRBJ1-2, with TRBD1 matching 9 bases. With V trimmed by 8 bases and J by 6 bases, 4 bases remained unmatched. CDR3 size: 12 residues. Germline CDR1 MNHEY, CDR2 SVGAGI. CDR3 bases: TGTGCCAGCGCGGGACAGGGTCATGGCTACACCTTC. Its protein product is CASAGQGHGYTF.

CDR3 in DNA: TGTGCCAGCAGTTACTTGGGACAGGGCGGTGAAAAACTGTTTTTT. This encodes CASSYLGQGGEKLFF. The chain recombines TRBV6-5 with TRBJ1-4, with 9 bases lining up with TRBD1. Germline loops: CDR1 MNHEY, CDR2 SVGAGI. The CDR3 covers 15 residues. Trimming took 1 base from V and 7 from J; bases not matched to a gene: 4.

Only one count was recorded for this clone. The V and J genes are TRBV6-4 and TRBJ2-3; 9 positions match TRBD2. The CDR3 totals 14 residues. The V gene end was trimmed by 3 bases and the J gene end by 5 bases; junction bases not matched to a gene: 3. Germline CDR1 MRHNA, CDR2 SNTAGT. The CDR3 protein is CASSDSGGGDTQYF. CDR3 nucleotide sequence: TGTGCCAGCAGTGATAGCGGGGGAGGAGATACGCAGTATTTT.

The chain is built from TRBV2 and TRBJ2-1, with 9 nucleotides matching TRBD2. The germline CDR1 and CDR2 sequences are SNHLY and FYNNEI. This CDR3 is 14 amino acids long. With 10 bases clipped from V and 4 bases from J, the junction kept 8 bases outside the gene matches. CDR3 DNA: TGTGCCACCACGAGCGGGGGGAAATACAATGAGCAGTTCTTC. It yields the protein CATTSGGKYNEQFF. Filled out from reference TRBV2 and TRBJ2-1, the complete variable domain reads EPEVTQTPSHQVTQMGQEVILRCVPISNHLYFYWYRQILGQKVEFLVSFYNNEISEKSEIFDDQFSVERPDGSNFTLKIRSTKLEDSAMYFCATTSGGKYNEQFFGPGTRLTVL.

The J gene is TRBJ2-6, the V gene TRBV7-8, with a possible D match to TRBD1 (6 bases). The germline gives CDR1 SGHVS, CDR2 FQNEAQ. Trimming left V 1 base short and J 2 bases short, with 15 bases between. This CDR3 comprises 18 residues. The CDR3 bases are TGTGCCAGCAGCTTAGTGGGCAGGGGTTTTCCTGGGGCCAACGTCCTGACTTTC. Amino acids: CASSLVGRGFPGANVLTF.

V and J are TRBV7-3 and TRBJ2-1, with D tentatively TRBD2 (6 bases). Per the germline V gene, CDR1 is SGHTA and CDR2 is FQGTGA. The CDR3 consists of 16 residues. The V end lost 2 bases, the J end lost 7 bases, and 18 bases lay between the germline ends. The CDR3 loop reads CASSLYGSRGRNEQFF. CDR3 sequence (DNA): TGTGCCAGCAGCTTATATGGGTCGCGGGGTAGGAATGAGCAGTTCTTC.

The J gene is TRBJ1-6, the V gene TRBV27; D may be TRBD1 (5 bases). CDR3 length: 17 residues. The V end lost 0 bases, the J end lost 3 bases, and 12 bases lay between the germline ends. CDR1 MNHEY and CDR2 SMNVEV come from the germline V gene (reference sequence). The CDR3 protein is CASSLSMGGGYNSPLHF. The CDR3, as DNA: TGTGCCAGCAGTTTATCGATGGGGGGGGGCTATAATTCACCCCTCCACTTT.

The chain joins TRBV7-2 to TRBJ1-2; 9 positions match TRBD1. The CDR3 length is 15 residues. In germline, CDR1 is SGHTA, CDR2 FQGNSA. Trimming at V came to 6 bases and at J to 4 bases, leaving 9 bases not matched to a gene. CDR3 protein: CASRVPQGASYGYTF. CDR3 in DNA: TGTGCCAGCAGGGTTCCACAGGGGGCAAGCTATGGCTACACCTTC.

The chain carries TRBV19 and TRBJ2-1, with D maybe TRBD2 (6 bases). This CDR3 is built from 14 residues. The V gene lost 4 bases and the J gene lost 4 bases, with 11 bases spanning the gap. Germline assignment: CDR1 LNHDA and CDR2 SQIVND (reference sequence). The CDR3 DNA sequence: TGTGCCAGTAGTAATGGACTAAATTACAATGAGCAGTTCTTC. It translates to CASSNGLNYNEQFF.

The V gene is TRBV5-1, the J gene TRBJ2-7; D is possibly TRBD1 (6 bases). CDR3 length: 12 residues. V was shortened by 3 bases and J by 6 bases, with 10 bases between the two germline ends. The germline CDR1 and CDR2 sequences are SGHRS and YFSETQ. The CDR3 DNA reads as TGCGCCAGCAGCTCGGACAGCTCCGAGCAGTACTTC. Protein product: CASSSDSSEQYF.

The chain joins TRBV4-2 to TRBJ2-2; 7 nucleotides align to TRBD1. The CDR3 is made up of 16 amino acids. The germline CDR1 and CDR2 sequences are LGHNA and YNFKEQ. V shed 1 base, J shed 0 bases, and the junction held 2 bases outside the gene matches. The CDR3 sequence is CASSQVQGTNTGELFF. DNA of the CDR3: TGTGCCAGCAGCCAAGTACAGGGGACGAACACCGGGGAGCTGTTTTTT.

CDR3: CASSLRGIGTDTQYF. CDR3 sequence (DNA): TGTGCCAGCAGTTTACGGGGGATCGGCACAGATACGCAGTATTTT. This chain joins TRBV28 and TRBJ2-3; D perhaps matches TRBD2 (6 bases). Trimming took 2 bases from V and 1 from J, leaving 10 bases between them. The CDR3 length is 15 residues. Germline V gives CDR1 MDHEN, CDR2 SYDVKM. The full variable domain, with the rest looked up from reference TRBV28 and TRBJ2-3, is DVKVTQSSRYLVKRTGEKVFLECVQDMDHENMFWYRQDPGLGLRLIYFSYDVKMKEKGDIPEGYSVSREKKERFSLILESASTNQTSMYLCASSLRGIGTDTQYFGPGTRLTVL.

The rearrangement uses TRBV5-1 and TRBJ2-1; 9 bases map to TRBD1. The germline V gene encodes CDR1 SGHRS and CDR2 YFSETQ. The CDR3 consists of 14 residues. Trimming removed 3 bases from V and 5 bases from J; junction bases left unmatched: 3. The CDR3 DNA reads TGCGCCAGCAGCTCACAGGGGGCGCACAATGAGCAGTTCTTC. Translation: CASSSQGAHNEQFF.

The chain links TRBV28 to TRBJ2-7, with D uncertain. The CDR3 is made up of 14 amino acids. Trimming pared 6 bases from V and 0 bases from J, leaving 12 bases between. Per the germline V gene, CDR1 is MDHEN and CDR2 is SYDVKM. The DNA of the CDR3 is TGTGCCAGCAGGGCAATGGGCATCTCCTACGAGCAGTACTTC. Its protein product is CASRAMGISYEQYF.

The chain combines TRBV7-8 with TRBJ2-7, with 8 bases identical to TRBD1. Losses at the gene ends were 7 bases for V and 2 bases for J; bases not matched to a gene: 10. In germline, CDR1 is SGHVS, CDR2 FQNEAQ. The CDR3 extends over 15 amino acids. CDR3 loop: CASTPDRGLTYEQYF. DNA for the CDR3: TGTGCCAGCACACCTGACAGGGGCCTTACCTACGAGCAGTACTTC.

This rearrangement joins TRBV19 to TRBJ2-1; TRBD2 matches at 7 bases. CDR1 is LNHDA, CDR2 SQIVND, per germline (reference sequence). V lost 4 bases and J lost 0; bases outside the gene matches: 9. This CDR3 comprises 17 residues. CDR3 DNA: TGTGCCAGTAGTAACCCCGAGCGGGGAAACTCCTACAATGAGCAGTTCTTC. This codes for CASSNPERGNSYNEQFF.

The CDR3 DNA sequence: TGTGCCAGCAGCTTCAACGGCAATGAGCAGTTCTTC. This sequence encodes CASSFNGNEQFF. The V gene is TRBV7-9, the J gene TRBJ2-1, with unresolved D. In germline, CDR1 is SEHNR, CDR2 FQNEAQ (reference sequence). The ends were cut back, 3 bases at V and 6 bases at J, with 6 bases in the middle. CDR3 size: 12 residues.

The chain has TRBV7-2 and TRBJ1-1; maybe TRBD1 (5 bases). Germline values: CDR1 SGHTA, CDR2 FQGNSA. This CDR3 comprises 15 residues. Trimming removed 1 base at V and 5 bases at J, with 14 bases between. The CDR3 nucleotides read TGTGCCAGCAGCTTAGTTCGGGTGGGGGGGACTGAAGCTTTCTTT. Its translation: CASSLVRVGGTEAFF.

V usage is TRBV18 and J usage is TRBJ1-6; D not certain. The V gene lost 3 bases and the J gene lost 8 bases, with 8 bases spanning the gap. Germline V gene data show CDR1 as KGHSH and CDR2 as LQKENI. The length of the CDR3 is 13 residues. The CDR3 DNA is TGTGCCAGCTCACCGCGAACGGATTCACCCCTCCACTTT. This gives the protein CASSPRTDSPLHF.

This clone was observed a handful of times. The chain carries TRBV4-1 and TRBJ1-1; D not certain. This CDR3 contains 16 residues. Germline-derived CDR1 and CDR2 are MGHRA and YSYEKL. Between the trimmed V and J ends, which lost 4 bases and 5 bases, there was a span of 20 bases. The CDR3 is CASSPHFPQGGTEAFF. DNA of the CDR3: TGCGCCAGCAGCCCACATTTCCCTCAAGGAGGGACTGAAGCTTTCTTT.

The gene calls are TRBV28 and TRBJ2-1; 8 nucleotides agree with TRBD2. V shed 4 bases and J 6 bases; nucleotides not matched to a gene: 8. Germline V gives CDR1 MDHEN, CDR2 SYDVKM. CDR3 length: 15 amino acids. The CDR3: CASSSYRRGGNEQFF. Here the CDR3 DNA reads TGTGCCAGCAGTTCCTATCGCCGGGGGGGCAATGAGCAGTTCTTC. Variable domain in full (rest from reference TRBV28 and TRBJ2-1): DVKVTQSSRYLVKRTGEKVFLECVQDMDHENMFWYRQDPGLGLRLIYFSYDVKMKEKGDIPEGYSVSREKKERFSLILESASTNQTSMYLCASSSYRRGGNEQFFGPGTRLTVL.

The chain combines TRBV9 with TRBJ1-2, with D unclear. Germline V gene sequence: CDR1 SGDLS, CDR2 YYNGEE. CDR3 length: 14 residues. Trimming took 2 bases from V and 1 from J, leaving 9 bases between them. The CDR3 DNA is TGTGCCAGCAGCGTTGGAGGCGTTAACTATGGCTACACCTTC. This codes for CASSVGGVNYGYTF.

This chain links TRBV2 with TRBJ2-1; D is perhaps TRBD2 (6 bases). The CDR3 is 12 residues long. CDR1 is SNHLY, CDR2 FYNNEI, per germline. V dropped 7 bases and J dropped 8 bases, with 12 bases sitting between them. DNA for the CDR3: TGTGCCAGCACGATGACTAGGGATGAGCAGTTCTTC. Protein: CASTMTRDEQFF.

The chain uses TRBV7-8 and TRBJ1-6; D is possibly TRBD1 (5 bases). In germline, CDR1 is SGHVS, CDR2 FQNEAQ. This CDR3 is 14 amino acids long. The germline V and J ends were trimmed by 5 bases and 7 bases, with 12 bases remaining between them. CDR3 sequence: CASSGGERNSPLHF. In DNA form, the CDR3 reads TGTGCCAGCAGCGGAGGGGAGAGGAATTCACCCCTCCACTTT.

The gene calls are TRBV5-8 and TRBJ2-1, with TRBD1 matching 9 bases. The CDR3 is made up of 15 amino acids. From germline, CDR1 is SGHTS and CDR2 YDEGEE. Germline trimming cut 2 bases from V and 4 bases from J; bases unmatched to any gene: 4. The CDR3, as DNA: TGTGCCAGCAGCTTCATCGGGACAGGGTACAATGAGCAGTTCTTC. It yields the protein CASSFIGTGYNEQFF.

The J gene is TRBJ2-7, the V gene TRBV12-3 or TRBV12-4; weak D call: TRBD1 (5 bases). V dropped 1 base and J dropped 4 bases, with 8 bases sitting between them. The CDR3 is 13 residues long. The CDR3 coding sequence is TGTGCCAGCAGTTTAGGACAGCTATACGAGCAGTACTTC. It encodes CASSLGQLYEQYF.

The rearrangement links TRBV5-1 to TRBJ2-2; D unclear. Germline lookup yields CDR1 SGHRS and CDR2 YFSETQ. With 4 bases removed from V and 8 bases from J, the gap between germline ends came to 12 bases. This CDR3 comprises 13 residues. The CDR3 nucleotides are TGCGCCAGCAGCCCCGACTCTGTGGGGGAGCTGTTTTTT. This gives the protein CASSPDSVGELFF.